A selection of T cell receptor beta chains follows, all from one sample in a study of blood T cell repertoires in COVID-19. Assay: immunoSEQ multiplex PCR; the TCRdb copy retains only in-frame clones and omits some. The data hold roughly 110,000 clones, with 75% to 85% observed a single time. The material sequenced was peripheral blood. All receptors derive from a man older than 75 with COVID-19, enrolled during active disease. Each CDR3 is given with its conserved first and last residue. Fields, in order: CDR3 protein, CDR3 DNA, clone size, V gene, J gene, D gene. The D gene is left open where the match is weak. Clone size appears in some rows only: once, few, many, or a class for an expanded clone.

cdr3_aa: CASSLGGITGYGYTF
cdr3_nt: TGTGCCAGCAGTTTAGGGGGGATAACAGGATATGGCTACACCTTC
clone_size: .
v_call: TRBV28
j_call: TRBJ1-2
d_call: .

cdr3_aa: CASSPRTSDTGELFF
cdr3_nt: TGCGCCAGCAGCCCTCGGACTAGCGACACCGGGGAGCTGTTTTTT
clone_size: .
v_call: TRBV4-1
j_call: TRBJ2-2
d_call: TRBD2

cdr3_aa: CASSITTSGTYEQYF
cdr3_nt: TGTGCCAGTAGTATCACGACTAGCGGGACCTACGAGCAGTACTTC
clone_size: once
v_call: TRBV19
j_call: TRBJ2-7
d_call: TRBD2

cdr3_aa: CAWSVLGSGFTDTQYF
cdr3_nt: TGTGCCTGGAGTGTACTGGGTAGCGGCTTCACAGATACGCAGTATTTT
clone_size: .
v_call: TRBV30
j_call: TRBJ2-3
d_call: .

cdr3_aa: CASSYRYGTGHYEQYF
cdr3_nt: TGTGCCAGCAGTTACCGGTACGGGACAGGGCACTACGAGCAGTACTTC
clone_size: few
v_call: TRBV6-5
j_call: TRBJ2-7
d_call: TRBD1

cdr3_aa: CASSDPTGGRDGYTF
cdr3_nt: TGCGCCAGCAGCGATCCCACAGGGGGCCGCGATGGCTACACCTTC
clone_size: .
v_call: TRBV5-1
j_call: TRBJ1-2
d_call: TRBD1

cdr3_aa: CASSSGQGARWRPLHF
cdr3_nt: TGTGCCAGCAGTTCTGGACAGGGGGCGCGATGGAGACCCCTCCACTTT
clone_size: once
v_call: TRBV28
j_call: TRBJ1-6
d_call: TRBD1

cdr3_aa: CAISESGGGETQYF
cdr3_nt: TGTGCCATCAGTGAGTCTGGGGGCGGGGAGACCCAGTACTTC
clone_size: .
v_call: TRBV10-3
j_call: TRBJ2-5
d_call: .

cdr3_aa: CASSYPSGPRGQPQHF
cdr3_nt: TGTGCCAGCAGTTACCCTTCCGGGCCGAGGGGGCAGCCCCAGCATTTT
clone_size: many
v_call: TRBV28
j_call: TRBJ1-5
d_call: .

cdr3_aa: CASSSPGRTFF
cdr3_nt: TGTGCCAGCAGTTCCCCGGGAAGGACTTTCTTT
clone_size: .
v_call: TRBV6-5
j_call: TRBJ1-1
d_call: .

cdr3_aa: CASSLARQPNTEAFF
cdr3_nt: TGTGCCAGCAGCTTGGCCAGGCAGCCGAACACTGAAGCTTTCTTT
clone_size: .
v_call: TRBV5-6
j_call: TRBJ1-1
d_call: .

cdr3_aa: CASSYTLRQADYGYTF
cdr3_nt: TGTGCCAGCAGTTACACCCTACGACAGGCTGACTATGGCTACACCTTC
clone_size: .
v_call: TRBV6-2/TRBV6-3
j_call: TRBJ1-2
d_call: .

cdr3_aa: CASSFVSGGTEAFF
cdr3_nt: TGTGCCAGCAGCTTTGTTTCCGGGGGAACTGAAGCTTTCTTT
clone_size: .
v_call: TRBV7-2
j_call: TRBJ1-1
d_call: .

cdr3_aa: CASSLRRYGYTF
cdr3_nt: TGTGCCAGCAGTTTACGGCGGTATGGCTACACCTTC
clone_size: .
v_call: TRBV28
j_call: TRBJ1-2
d_call: .

cdr3_aa: CASSPRTGISYNEQFF
cdr3_nt: TGTGCCAGCAGCCCCCGGACGGGGATCTCCTACAATGAGCAGTTCTTC
clone_size: .
v_call: TRBV3-1/TRBV3-2
j_call: TRBJ2-1
d_call: .

cdr3_aa: CASSLAGTGGSETQYF
cdr3_nt: TGCGCCAGCAGCTTGGCCGGGACAGGGGGCTCAGAGACCCAGTACTTC
clone_size: .
v_call: TRBV5-1
j_call: TRBJ2-5
d_call: TRBD1

cdr3_aa: CASSYSGLSSYNEQFF
cdr3_nt: TGTGCCAGCAGTTACTCCGGACTAAGCTCCTACAATGAGCAGTTCTTC
clone_size: .
v_call: TRBV6-5
j_call: TRBJ2-1
d_call: .

cdr3_aa: CASSLSDSGNTIYF
cdr3_nt: TGTGCCAGCAGCTTATCGGACTCAGGAAACACCATATATTTT
clone_size: .
v_call: TRBV11-2
j_call: TRBJ1-3
d_call: .

cdr3_aa: CASSQTGREQYF
cdr3_nt: TGCGCCAGCAGCCAGACAGGGAGAGAGCAGTACTTC
clone_size: .
v_call: TRBV5-1
j_call: TRBJ2-7
d_call: TRBD1

cdr3_aa: CASSVVLERITDTQYF
cdr3_nt: TGTGCCAGCAGCGTTGTACTAGAACGGATCACAGATACGCAGTATTTT
clone_size: .
v_call: TRBV7-8
j_call: TRBJ2-3
d_call: .

cdr3_aa: CASSGLFPGETEAFF
cdr3_nt: TGTGCCAGTAGCGGTCTATTTCCGGGGGAGACTGAAGCTTTCTTT
clone_size: .
v_call: TRBV19
j_call: TRBJ1-1
d_call: .

cdr3_aa: CASSTPGTSGRTNTGELFF
cdr3_nt: TGTGCCAGCAGCACCCCCGGGACTAGCGGGAGGACCAACACCGGGGAGCTGTTTTTT
clone_size: .
v_call: TRBV21-1
j_call: TRBJ2-2
d_call: .

cdr3_aa: CASSYPSRDYEQYF
cdr3_nt: TGTGCCAGCAGCTATCCTAGCCGGGACTACGAGCAGTACTTC
clone_size: .
v_call: TRBV5-5
j_call: TRBJ2-7
d_call: .

cdr3_aa: CASSLAAGGLPRGAQYF
cdr3_nt: TGTGCCAGCAGTTTAGCGGCAGGGGGCCTGCCTCGAGGCGCCCAGTACTTC
clone_size: few
v_call: TRBV28
j_call: TRBJ2-5
d_call: TRBD1

cdr3_aa: CASSTRTGSDTIYF
cdr3_nt: TGTGCCAGCAGCACCCGGACAGGGTCGGACACCATATATTTT
clone_size: .
v_call: TRBV3-1/TRBV3-2
j_call: TRBJ1-3
d_call: TRBD1

cdr3_aa: CASTPGGGVGAFF
cdr3_nt: TGTGCCAGCACCCCAGGGGGTGGGGTCGGGGCTTTCTTT
clone_size: .
v_call: TRBV6-5
j_call: TRBJ1-1
d_call: TRBD1

cdr3_aa: CASSLRRYEQYF
cdr3_nt: TGTGCCAGCAGTTTACGGCGGTACGAGCAGTACTTC
clone_size: .
v_call: TRBV12-3/TRBV12-4
j_call: TRBJ2-7
d_call: .

cdr3_aa: CASSPSTGSSYNEQFF
cdr3_nt: TGTGCCAGCAGTCCCTCTACAGGGAGCTCCTACAATGAGCAGTTCTTC
clone_size: many
v_call: TRBV28
j_call: TRBJ2-1
d_call: .

cdr3_aa: CASSLAVGMSRGSPLHF
cdr3_nt: TGTGCCAGCAGCTTAGCCGTCGGGATGTCTCGGGGTTCACCCCTCCACTTT
clone_size: .
v_call: TRBV7-9
j_call: TRBJ1-6
d_call: .

cdr3_aa: CASSFPGQLYEQYF
cdr3_nt: TGTGCCAGCAGCTTCCCGGGACAGCTCTACGAGCAGTACTTC
clone_size: .
v_call: TRBV7-2
j_call: TRBJ2-7
d_call: TRBD1

cdr3_aa: CASSDGGTGFSYEQYF
cdr3_nt: TGTGCCAGCAGTGATGGGGGGACAGGGTTCTCCTACGAGCAGTACTTC
clone_size: .
v_call: TRBV6-1
j_call: TRBJ2-7
d_call: TRBD1

cdr3_aa: CASSLQGAGNTGELFF
cdr3_nt: TGCGCCAGCAGCTTGCAGGGGGCAGGTAACACCGGGGAGCTGTTTTTT
clone_size: .
v_call: TRBV5-1
j_call: TRBJ2-2
d_call: TRBD1

cdr3_aa: CASSFSSHGIGEKLFF
cdr3_nt: TGTGCCAGCAGTTTTTCCTCACACGGGATAGGTGAAAAACTGTTTTTT
clone_size: .
v_call: TRBV28
j_call: TRBJ1-4
d_call: .

cdr3_aa: CATSRGEGRESYEQYF
cdr3_nt: TGTGCCACCAGCAGAGGGGAGGGCCGGGAATCCTACGAGCAGTACTTC
clone_size: .
v_call: TRBV15
j_call: TRBJ2-7
d_call: TRBD2

cdr3_aa: CASSELAGTFF
cdr3_nt: TGTGCCAGCAGTGAATTAGCGGGGACTTTCTTT
clone_size: many
v_call: TRBV6-1
j_call: TRBJ1-1
d_call: .

cdr3_aa: CASSARTSGTYNEQFF
cdr3_nt: TGTGCCAGTAGTGCCCGGACTAGCGGCACGTACAATGAGCAGTTCTTC
clone_size: .
v_call: TRBV19
j_call: TRBJ2-1
d_call: TRBD2

cdr3_aa: CASTQIDRDGGNQPQHF
cdr3_nt: TGTGCCAGCACACAAATCGACAGGGATGGTGGCAATCAGCCCCAGCATTTT
clone_size: .
v_call: TRBV11-3
j_call: TRBJ1-5
d_call: TRBD1

cdr3_aa: CASSTGTSGYNEQFF
cdr3_nt: TGTGCCAGCAGTACGGGGACTAGCGGTTACAATGAGCAGTTCTTC
clone_size: .
v_call: TRBV6-5
j_call: TRBJ2-1
d_call: TRBD2

cdr3_aa: CASSTTGTGWQPQHF
cdr3_nt: TGTGCCAGCAGTACGACCGGGACAGGGTGGCAGCCCCAGCATTTT
clone_size: .
v_call: TRBV28
j_call: TRBJ1-5
d_call: TRBD1

cdr3_aa: CASSAGTGPPNEKLFF
cdr3_nt: TGCGCCAGCAGCGCCGGGACAGGGCCACCTAATGAAAAACTGTTTTTT
clone_size: .
v_call: TRBV5-1
j_call: TRBJ1-4
d_call: TRBD1

cdr3_aa: CASSMNGAVYEQYF
cdr3_nt: TGTGCCAGTAGTATGAATGGGGCGGTCTACGAGCAGTACTTC
clone_size: .
v_call: TRBV19
j_call: TRBJ2-7
d_call: .

cdr3_aa: CASTDRDSYTF
cdr3_nt: TGTGCCAGCACCGACAGGGACAGCTACACCTTC
clone_size: .
v_call: TRBV12-3/TRBV12-4
j_call: TRBJ1-2
d_call: TRBD1

cdr3_aa: CASNPAGPVYEQYF
cdr3_nt: TGTGCCAGCAACCCGGCGGGTCCGGTCTACGAGCAGTACTTC
clone_size: .
v_call: TRBV6-5
j_call: TRBJ2-7
d_call: .

cdr3_aa: CASSPTRLAPLLSGNTIYF
cdr3_nt: TGTGCCAGCTCCCCAACGAGGTTGGCCCCACTCCTCTCTGGAAACACCATATATTTT
clone_size: .
v_call: TRBV18
j_call: TRBJ1-3
d_call: .

cdr3_aa: CASRDLVDQPQHF
cdr3_nt: TGTGCCAGCAGAGACTTAGTCGATCAGCCCCAGCATTTT
clone_size: .
v_call: TRBV6-1
j_call: TRBJ1-5
d_call: .

cdr3_aa: CASSVDPGTDTQYF
cdr3_nt: TGTGCCAGCAGCGTAGATCCGGGGACAGATACGCAGTATTTT
clone_size: .
v_call: TRBV9
j_call: TRBJ2-3
d_call: .